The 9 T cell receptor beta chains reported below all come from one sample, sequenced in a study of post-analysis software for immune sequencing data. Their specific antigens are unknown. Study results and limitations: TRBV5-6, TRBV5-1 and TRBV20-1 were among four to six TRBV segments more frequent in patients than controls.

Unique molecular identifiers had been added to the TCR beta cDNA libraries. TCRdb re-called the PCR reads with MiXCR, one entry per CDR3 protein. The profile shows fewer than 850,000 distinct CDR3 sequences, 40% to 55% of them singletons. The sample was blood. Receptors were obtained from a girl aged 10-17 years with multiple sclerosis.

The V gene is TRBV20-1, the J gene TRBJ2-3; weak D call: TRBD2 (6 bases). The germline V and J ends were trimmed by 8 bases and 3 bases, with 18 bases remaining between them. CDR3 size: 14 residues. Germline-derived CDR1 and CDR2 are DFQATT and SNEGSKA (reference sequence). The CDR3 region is CSTMIGSRTDTQYF. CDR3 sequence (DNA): TGCAGTACTATGATCGGGAGTAGGACAGATACGCAGTATTTT.

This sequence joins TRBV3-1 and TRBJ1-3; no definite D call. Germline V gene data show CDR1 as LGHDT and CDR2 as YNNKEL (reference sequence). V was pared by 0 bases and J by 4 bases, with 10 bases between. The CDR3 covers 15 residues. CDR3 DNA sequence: TGTGCCAGCAGCCAAGAACCGGGGTACGGAAACACCATATATTTT. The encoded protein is CASSQEPGYGNTIYF.

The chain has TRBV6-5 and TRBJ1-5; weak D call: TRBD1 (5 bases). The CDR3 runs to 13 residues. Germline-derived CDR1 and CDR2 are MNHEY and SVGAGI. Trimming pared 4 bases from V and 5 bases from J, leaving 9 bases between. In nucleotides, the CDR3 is TGTGCCAGCAGTTCTGGGGCAGATCAGCCCCAGCATTTT. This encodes CASSSGADQPQHF.

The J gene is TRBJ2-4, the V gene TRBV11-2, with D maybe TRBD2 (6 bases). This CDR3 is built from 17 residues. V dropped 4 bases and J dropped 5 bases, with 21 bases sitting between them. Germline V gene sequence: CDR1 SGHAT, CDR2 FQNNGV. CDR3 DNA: TGTGCCAGCAGCTCTCCATCCTGGGGGGTGATTCAAAACATTCAGTACTTC. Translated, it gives CASSSPSWGVIQNIQYF.

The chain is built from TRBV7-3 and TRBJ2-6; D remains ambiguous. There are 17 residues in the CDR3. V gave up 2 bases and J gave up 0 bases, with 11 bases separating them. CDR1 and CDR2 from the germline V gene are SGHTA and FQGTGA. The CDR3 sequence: CASSLERGHSGANVLTF. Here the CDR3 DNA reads TGTGCCAGCAGCTTAGAACGTGGTCACTCTGGGGCCAACGTCCTGACTTTC. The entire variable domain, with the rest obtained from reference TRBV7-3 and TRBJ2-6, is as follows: GAGVSQTPSNKVTEKGKYVELRCDPISGHTALYWYRQSLGQGPEFLIYFQGTGAADDSGLPNDRFFAVRPEGSVSTLKIQRTERGDSAVYLCASSLERGHSGANVLTFGAGSRLTVL.

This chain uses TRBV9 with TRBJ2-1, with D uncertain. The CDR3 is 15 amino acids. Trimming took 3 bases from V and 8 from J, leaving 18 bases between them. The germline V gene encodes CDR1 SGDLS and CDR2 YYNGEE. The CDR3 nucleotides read TGTGCCAGCAGCGCTAGGACCAGACGAGTCGATGAGCAGTTCTTC. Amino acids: CASSARTRRVDEQFF.

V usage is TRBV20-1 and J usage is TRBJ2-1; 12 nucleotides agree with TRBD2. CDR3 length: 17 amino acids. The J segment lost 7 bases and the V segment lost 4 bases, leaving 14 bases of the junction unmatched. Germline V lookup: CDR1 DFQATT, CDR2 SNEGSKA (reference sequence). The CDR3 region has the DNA TGCAGTGCTACCGGACGGACTCTAGCGGGAGGGGGGAATGAGCAGTTCTTC. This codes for CSATGRTLAGGGNEQFF.

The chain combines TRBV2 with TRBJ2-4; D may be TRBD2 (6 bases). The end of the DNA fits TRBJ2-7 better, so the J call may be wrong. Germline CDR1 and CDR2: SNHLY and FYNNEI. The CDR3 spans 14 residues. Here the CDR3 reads CASRRDSNYYEQYF. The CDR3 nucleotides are TGTGCCAGCAGGAGGGACTCGAACTATTACGAGCAGTACTTC.

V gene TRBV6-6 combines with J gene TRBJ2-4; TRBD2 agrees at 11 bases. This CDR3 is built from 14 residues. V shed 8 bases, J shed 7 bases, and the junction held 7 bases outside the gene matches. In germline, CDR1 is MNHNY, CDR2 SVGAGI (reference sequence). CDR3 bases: TGTGCCAGCCTAGCGGGAGGTCCTGGGAACATTCAGTACTTC. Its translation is CASLAGGPGNIQYF.